The clone carrying this T cell receptor beta chain showed up just a few times. The data originate from a study of T-cell memory formation after mild COVID-19. Overall study context: TCR clusters were mostly confined to one donor each.

MiXCR was run by TCRdb on the 5' RACE reads, yielding one entry per CDR3 protein. Seen here are roughly 300,000 distinct CDR3 sequences, 15% to 20% observed once, and the top ten hold roughly 20%. V trimming: 6 bases; J trimming: 2 bases; junction bases outside the gene matches: 5. Germline assignment: CDR1 DFQATT and CDR2 SNEGSKA (reference sequence). The CDR3 is made up of 13 amino acids. The V gene is TRBV20-1, the J gene TRBJ2-5, with TRBD1 identical over 8 bases. Sample: PBMCs or a T cell subset sorted from them (not recorded which). This receptor was obtained from a man between 18 and 29 years old who had mild COVID-19 (a few samples of this study predate the infection). Cell type and time point are not known. CDR3 DNA sequence: TGCAGTGCCCCCACAGGGGGACAAGAGACCCAGTACTTC. It encodes CSAPTGGQETQYF.